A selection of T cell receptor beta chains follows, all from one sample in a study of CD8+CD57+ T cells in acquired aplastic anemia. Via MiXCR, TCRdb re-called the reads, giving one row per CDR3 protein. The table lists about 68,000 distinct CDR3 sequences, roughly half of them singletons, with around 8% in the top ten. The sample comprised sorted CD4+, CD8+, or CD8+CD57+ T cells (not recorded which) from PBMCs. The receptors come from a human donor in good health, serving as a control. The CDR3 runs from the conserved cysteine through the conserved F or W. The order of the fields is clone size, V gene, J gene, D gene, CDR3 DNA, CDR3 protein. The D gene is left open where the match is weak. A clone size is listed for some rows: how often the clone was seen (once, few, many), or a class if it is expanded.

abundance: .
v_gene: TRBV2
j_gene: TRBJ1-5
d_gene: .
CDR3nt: TGTGCCAGCAGCGGGGGAAGTCAGCCCCAGCATTTT
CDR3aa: CASSGGSQPQHF

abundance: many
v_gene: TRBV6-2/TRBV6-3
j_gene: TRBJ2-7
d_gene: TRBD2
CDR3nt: TGTGCCAGCAGTTACAAAGCGGGAAGGGACGAGCAGTACTTC
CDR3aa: CASSYKAGRDEQYF

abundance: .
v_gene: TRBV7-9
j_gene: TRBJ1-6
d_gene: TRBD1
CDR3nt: TGTGCCAGCAGCTTGGATGCAGGGGGGAATTCACCCCTCCACTTT
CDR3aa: CASSLDAGGNSPLHF

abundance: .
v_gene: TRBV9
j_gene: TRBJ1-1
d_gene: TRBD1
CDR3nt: TGTGCCAGCAGCCCCGGGACAGAATTTGAAGCTTTCTTT
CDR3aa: CASSPGTEFEAFF

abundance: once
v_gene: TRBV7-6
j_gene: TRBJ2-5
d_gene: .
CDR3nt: TGTGCCAGCAGCTTGAATCGACAGGGAGGCCAAGAGACCCAGTACTTC
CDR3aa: CASSLNRQGGQETQYF

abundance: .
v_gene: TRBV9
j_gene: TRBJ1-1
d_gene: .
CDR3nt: TGTGCCAGCAGCTTAGGAGAGCGCACTGAAGCTTTCTTT
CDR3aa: CASSLGERTEAFF

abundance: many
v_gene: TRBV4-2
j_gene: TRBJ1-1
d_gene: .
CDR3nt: TGTGCCAGCAGCCAAGAATTGGGCAGTTCGAACACTGAAGCTTTCTTT
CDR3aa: CASSQELGSSNTEAFF

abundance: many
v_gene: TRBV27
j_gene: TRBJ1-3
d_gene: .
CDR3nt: TGTGCCAGCAGTTTAAGCAGGAGCGGTGGAAACACCATATATTTT
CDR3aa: CASSLSRSGGNTIYF

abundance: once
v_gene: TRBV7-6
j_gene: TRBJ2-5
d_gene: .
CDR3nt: TGTGCCAGCAGCTTAGTCGCGTCGAGCGGAGAGACCCAGTACTTC
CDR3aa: CASSLVASSGETQYF

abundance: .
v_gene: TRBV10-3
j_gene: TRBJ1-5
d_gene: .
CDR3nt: TGTGCCATCAGTGAGTCGAGTACCGAGATGGGGCAGCCCCAGCATTTT
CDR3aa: CAISESSTEMGQPQHF

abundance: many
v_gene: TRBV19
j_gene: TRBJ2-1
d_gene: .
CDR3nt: TGTGCCAGTAGTATCGTGGGGGGTTCATATGAAGAGCAGTTCTTC
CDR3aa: CASSIVGGSYEEQFF

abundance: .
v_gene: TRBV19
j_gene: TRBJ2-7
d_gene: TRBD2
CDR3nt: TGTGCCAGTAGTATAGGGACTAGCGTCGACGAGCAGTACTTC
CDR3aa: CASSIGTSVDEQYF

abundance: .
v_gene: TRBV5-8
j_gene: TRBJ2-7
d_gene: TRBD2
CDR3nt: TGTGCCAGCAGCAGGGGACTAGCCTACGAGCAGTACTTC
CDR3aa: CASSRGLAYEQYF

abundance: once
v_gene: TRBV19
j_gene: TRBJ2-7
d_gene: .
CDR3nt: TGTGCCAGTAGCGGGACGGGGGGCGGTATCCCCTACGAGCAGTACTTC
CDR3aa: CASSGTGGGIPYEQYF

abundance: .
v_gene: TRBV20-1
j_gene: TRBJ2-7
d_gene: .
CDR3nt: TGCAGTGCCGGGCCTGGCTACGAGCAGTACTTC
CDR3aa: CSAGPGYEQYF

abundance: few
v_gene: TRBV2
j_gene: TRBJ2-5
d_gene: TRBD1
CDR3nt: TGTGCCAGCAGTGGGACAGGGGGCAGCGGGGAGACCCAGTACTTC
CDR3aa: CASSGTGGSGETQYF

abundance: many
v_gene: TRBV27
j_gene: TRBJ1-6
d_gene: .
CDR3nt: TGTGCCAGCAGTCTGGCCCGGCAGGGGTCGACCCTCCACTTT
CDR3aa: CASSLARQGSTLHF

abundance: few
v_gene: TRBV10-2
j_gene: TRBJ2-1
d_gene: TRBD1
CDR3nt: TGCGCCAGCAGTGGGGGACAGGGCCTACTCAATGAGCAGTTCTTC
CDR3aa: CASSGGQGLLNEQFF

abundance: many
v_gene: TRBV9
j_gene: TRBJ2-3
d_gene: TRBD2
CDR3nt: TGTGCCAGCAGCGTACTGGCGGGGGGCACAGATACGCAGTATTTT
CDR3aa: CASSVLAGGTDTQYF

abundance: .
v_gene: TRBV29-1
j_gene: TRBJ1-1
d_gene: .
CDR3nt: TGCAGCGTGCCTAGAGCGGGGTATGGTGAAGCTTTCTTT
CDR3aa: CSVPRAGYGEAFF

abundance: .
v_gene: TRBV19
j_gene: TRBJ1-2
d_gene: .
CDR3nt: TGTGCCAGTAGTCTCCCCGGCACAACCTATGGCTACACCTTC
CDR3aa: CASSLPGTTYGYTF

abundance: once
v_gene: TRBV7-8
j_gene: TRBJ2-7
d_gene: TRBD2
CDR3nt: TGTGCCAGCGGATTGGGAGGGCTCGAGGAGCAGTACTTC
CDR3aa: CASGLGGLEEQYF

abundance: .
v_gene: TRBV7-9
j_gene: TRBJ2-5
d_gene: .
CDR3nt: TGCGCCAGCTCCCGGGACCTCGGAGAGACCCAGTACTTC
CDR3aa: CASSRDLGETQYF

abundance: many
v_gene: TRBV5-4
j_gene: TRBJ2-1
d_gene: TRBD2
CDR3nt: TGTGCCAGCAGCTTGGGGGTGGTAGCGGGAGGTAATGAGCAGTTCTTC
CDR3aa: CASSLGVVAGGNEQFF

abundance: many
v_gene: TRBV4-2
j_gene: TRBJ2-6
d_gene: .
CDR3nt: TGTGCCAGCAGCCAAGATCCTGACTCTGGGGCCAACGTCCTGACTTTC
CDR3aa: CASSQDPDSGANVLTF

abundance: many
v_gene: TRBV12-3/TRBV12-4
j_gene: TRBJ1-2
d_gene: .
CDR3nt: TGTGCCAGTGGTTCTCGACAGCACCTACTGGTCGGCTACACCTTC
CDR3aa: CASGSRQHLLVGYTF

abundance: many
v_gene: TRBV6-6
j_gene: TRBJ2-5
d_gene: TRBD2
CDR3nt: TGTGCCACCGTAGCGGGAGTTAGGGAGACCCAGTACTTC
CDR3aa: CATVAGVRETQYF

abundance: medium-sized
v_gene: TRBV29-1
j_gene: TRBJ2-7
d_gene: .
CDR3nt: TGCAGCGTTGGTGACGGAGCTACCTACGAGCAGTACTTC
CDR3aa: CSVGDGATYEQYF

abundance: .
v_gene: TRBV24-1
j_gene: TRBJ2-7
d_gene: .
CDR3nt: TGTGCCACCAGTGATTTGGGCGCGCAGTACTTC
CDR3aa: CATSDLGAQYF

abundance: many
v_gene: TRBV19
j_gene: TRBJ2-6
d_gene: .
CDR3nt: TGTGCCAGTAGTTCCTCCCTATCTGGGGCCAACGTCCTGACTTTC
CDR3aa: CASSSSLSGANVLTF

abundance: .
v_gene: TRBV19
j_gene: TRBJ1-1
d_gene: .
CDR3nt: TGTGCCAGTAGGCCAGTGGAACCGAACACTGAAGCTTTCTTT
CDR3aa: CASRPVEPNTEAFF

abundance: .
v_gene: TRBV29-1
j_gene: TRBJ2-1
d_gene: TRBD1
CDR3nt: TGCAGCGTCGCTTTAGGGACAGTCTCCTACAATGAGCAGTTCTTC
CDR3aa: CSVALGTVSYNEQFF

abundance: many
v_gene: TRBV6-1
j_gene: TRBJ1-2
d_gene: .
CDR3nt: TGTGCCAGCAGTGAAGGGACAGCGTCCTATGGCTACACCTTC
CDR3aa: CASSEGTASYGYTF

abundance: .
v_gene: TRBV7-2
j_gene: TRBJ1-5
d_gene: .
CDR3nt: TGTGCCAGCAGCTTCAGGGATCAGCCCCAGCATTTT
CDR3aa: CASSFRDQPQHF

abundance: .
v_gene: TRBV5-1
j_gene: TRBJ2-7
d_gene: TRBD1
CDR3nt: TGCGCCAGCAGTCCTACAGGGGGCGCATCCTACGAGCAGTACTTC
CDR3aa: CASSPTGGASYEQYF

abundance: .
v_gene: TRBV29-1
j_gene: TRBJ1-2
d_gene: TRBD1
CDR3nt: TGCAGCGCTCCGACAGGGGGCCTTGGGTATGGCTACACCTTC
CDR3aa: CSAPTGGLGYGYTF

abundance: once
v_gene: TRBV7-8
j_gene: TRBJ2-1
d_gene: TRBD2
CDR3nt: TGTGCCAGCAGCTACCTGACTAGCGGAGACAATGAGCAGTTCTTC
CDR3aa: CASSYLTSGDNEQFF

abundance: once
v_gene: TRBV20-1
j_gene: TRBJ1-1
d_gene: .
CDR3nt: TGCAGTAACCTCTTGAGCACTGAAGCTTTCTTT
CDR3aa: CSNLLSTEAFF

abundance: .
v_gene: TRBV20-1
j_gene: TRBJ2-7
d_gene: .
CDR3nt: TGCAGTGCTAGCCCCCGGGAAGGGACGAGCTCCTACGAGCAGTACTTC
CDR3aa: CSASPREGTSSYEQYF

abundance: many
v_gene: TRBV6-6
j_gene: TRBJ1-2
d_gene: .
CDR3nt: TGTGCCAGCAGTTACTCGAATCGGGGCGCGGGTGGCTACACCTTC
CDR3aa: CASSYSNRGAGGYTF

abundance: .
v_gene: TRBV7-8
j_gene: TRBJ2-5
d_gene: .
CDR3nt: TGTGCCAGCAGCCCGGCAAACGTGGGGGCACGGGAGACCCAGTACTTC
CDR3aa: CASSPANVGARETQYF

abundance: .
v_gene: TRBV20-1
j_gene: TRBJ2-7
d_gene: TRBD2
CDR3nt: TGCAGTGCTAGGCAATCACCCGGGACTAACTACGAGCAGTACTTC
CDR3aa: CSARQSPGTNYEQYF

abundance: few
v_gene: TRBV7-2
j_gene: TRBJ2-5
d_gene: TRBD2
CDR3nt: TGTGCCAGCGGCTCGCGGGGGCAAGAGACCCAGTACTTC
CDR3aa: CASGSRGQETQYF

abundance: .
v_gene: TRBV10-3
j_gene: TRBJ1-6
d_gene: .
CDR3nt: TGTGCCATCAGCGAATCGTGGGTAGATAATTCACCCCTCCACTTT
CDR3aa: CAISESWVDNSPLHF

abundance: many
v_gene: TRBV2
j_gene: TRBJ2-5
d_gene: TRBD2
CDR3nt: TGTGCCAGCAGTGAACTGACTAGCGGACCGAAAGAGACCCAGTACTTC
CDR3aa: CASSELTSGPKETQYF

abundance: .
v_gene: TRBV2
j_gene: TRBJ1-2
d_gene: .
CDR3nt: TGTGCCAGCAGCCGGGACGAATTTCGCTACACCTTC
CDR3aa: CASSRDEFRYTF

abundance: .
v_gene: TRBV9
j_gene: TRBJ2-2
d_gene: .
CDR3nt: TGTGCCAGCAGCGTGGGGCCCGTTAACACCGGGGAGCTGTTTTTT
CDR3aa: CASSVGPVNTGELFF

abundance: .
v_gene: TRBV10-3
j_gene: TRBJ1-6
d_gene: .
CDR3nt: TGTGCCAGCAGCGGATTACTACAGAATTCACCCCTCCACTTT
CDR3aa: CASSGLLQNSPLHF

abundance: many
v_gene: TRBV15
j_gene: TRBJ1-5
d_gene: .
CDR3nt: TGTGCCACCAGCAGAATATTGGTAAATAGCAATCAGCCCCAGCATTTT
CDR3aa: CATSRILVNSNQPQHF

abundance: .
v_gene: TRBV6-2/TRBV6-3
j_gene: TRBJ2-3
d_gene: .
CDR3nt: TGTGCCAGCAGCCTACTCTTCTCCCTTGATACGCAGTATTTT
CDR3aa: CASSLLFSLDTQYF

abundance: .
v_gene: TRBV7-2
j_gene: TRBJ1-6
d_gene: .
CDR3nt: TGTGCCAGCAGCTTAGTTCGGGATCTTAATTCGCCCCTCCACTTT
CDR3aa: CASSLVRDLNSPLHF

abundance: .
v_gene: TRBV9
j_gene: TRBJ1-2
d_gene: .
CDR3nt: TGTGCCAGCAGTGAATATGAGGATGCTAACTATGGCTACACCTTC
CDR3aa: CASSEYEDANYGYTF